The clone carrying this T cell receptor (beta chain) was detected only once. This sample stems from a study of blood T cell repertoires in COVID-19. Overall study context: The samples span acute and convalescent COVID-19 from the United States, Italy and Spain. PBMCs, B-cell-depleted T cells, or T cells provided the cDNA or gDNA that made up the material.

Seattle's enrolled individuals joined amid active infection and were then monitored longitudinally. Original processing notes: Amplifying reference gene primers gave estimates of nucleated cell counts. Repertoires were generated with immunoSEQ multiplex PCR, while TCRdb's copy carries only in-frame clones and drops some. V, J and clone size are those of that table, while D and trimming were read from the DNA. Of some 290,000 clones listed, 90% are singletons. Germline CDR1 reads LNHDA; CDR2 reads SQIVND (reference sequence). The CDR3 has 13 residues. The V gene lost 5 bases and the J gene lost 6 bases, with 8 bases spanning the gap.

The source is a woman aged 40 to 49 with COVID-19, enrolled during active disease. The sequencing sample was made of peripheral blood. The V call is TRBV19, the J call TRBJ1-6; D unclear. In DNA form, the CDR3 reads TGTGCCAGTAGTGGGCCAGGTAATTCACCCCTCCACTTT. Encoded protein: CASSGPGNSPLHF. Based on the CDR3 plus reference TRBV19 and TRBJ1-6, the full variable domain is DGGITQSPKYLFRKEGQNVTLSCEQNLNHDAMYWYRQDPGQGLRLIYYSQIVNDFQKGDIAEGYSVSREKKESFPLTVTSAQKNPTAFYLCASSGPGNSPLHFGNGTRLTVT.